This TCR beta chain was sequenced in a study of blood T cell repertoires in COVID-19. Study-wide context: The origin of the acute and convalescent COVID-19 samples was the United States, Italy and Spain. The cDNA or gDNA used as material had been derived from T cells, B-cell-depleted T cells, or PBMCs.

TCRdb's table, derived via immunoSEQ multiplex PCR, lists solely in-frame clones and lacks some. The sample gives a few hundred thousand clones, approximately 84% of which show up once; more than 9% is in the top ten. Cohort allocation depended upon clinical history that participants reported. Cohort 3 donors were reported recovered after two negative PCRs, clearance, or symptom resolution. Germline values: CDR1 ENHRY, CDR2 SYGVKD. Trimming left V 4 bases short and J 2 bases short, with 8 bases between. The CDR3 loop spans 14 amino acids. The chain uses TRBV10-3 and TRBJ2-2, with D maybe TRBD2 (5 bases). The sample consisted of PBMCs or T cells enriched from blood (not recorded which). This clonotype was sampled from a woman aged 18 to 35 who had recovered from COVID-19. This CDR3 reads CAISAGLNTGELFF. DNA for the CDR3: TGTGCCATCAGTGCTGGACTTAACACCGGGGAGCTGTTTTTT.